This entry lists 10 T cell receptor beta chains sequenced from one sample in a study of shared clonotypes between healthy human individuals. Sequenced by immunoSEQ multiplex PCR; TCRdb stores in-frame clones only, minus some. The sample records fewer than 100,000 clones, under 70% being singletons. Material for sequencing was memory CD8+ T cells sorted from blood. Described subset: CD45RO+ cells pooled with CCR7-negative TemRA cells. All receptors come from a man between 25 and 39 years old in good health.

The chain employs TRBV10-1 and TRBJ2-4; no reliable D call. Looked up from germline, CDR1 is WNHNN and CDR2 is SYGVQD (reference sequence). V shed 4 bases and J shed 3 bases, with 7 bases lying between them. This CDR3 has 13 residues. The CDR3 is CASSGGNKNIQYF. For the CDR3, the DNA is TGCGCCAGCAGTGGGGGTAACAAAAACATTCAGTACTTC.

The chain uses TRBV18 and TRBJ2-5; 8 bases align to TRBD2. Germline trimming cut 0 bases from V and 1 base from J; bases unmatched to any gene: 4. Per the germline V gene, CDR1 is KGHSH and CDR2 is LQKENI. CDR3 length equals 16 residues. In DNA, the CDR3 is TGTGCCAGCTCACCACCGGCTAGCGGGTTCCAAGAGACCCAGTACTTC. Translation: CASSPPASGFQETQYF.

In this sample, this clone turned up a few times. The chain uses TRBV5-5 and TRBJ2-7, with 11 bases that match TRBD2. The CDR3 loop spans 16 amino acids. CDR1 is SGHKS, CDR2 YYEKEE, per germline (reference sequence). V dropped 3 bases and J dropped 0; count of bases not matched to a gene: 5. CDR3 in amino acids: CASSSPTSGSSYEQYF. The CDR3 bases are TGTGCCAGCAGCTCCCCTACTAGCGGGAGCTCCTACGAGCAGTACTTC.

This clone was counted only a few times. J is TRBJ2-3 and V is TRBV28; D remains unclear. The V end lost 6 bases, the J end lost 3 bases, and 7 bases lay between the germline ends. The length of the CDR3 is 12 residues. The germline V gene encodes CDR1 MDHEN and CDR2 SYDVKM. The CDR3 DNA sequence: TGTGCCAGCAGCCCTTTTACAGATACGCAGTATTTT. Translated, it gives CASSPFTDTQYF.

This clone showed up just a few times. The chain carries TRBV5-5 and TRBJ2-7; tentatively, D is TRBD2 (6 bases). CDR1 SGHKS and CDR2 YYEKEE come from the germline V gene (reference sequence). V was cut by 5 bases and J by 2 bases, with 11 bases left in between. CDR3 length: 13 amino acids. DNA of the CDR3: TGTGCCAGCAGTGGCGGGACGGCCTACGAGCAGTACTTC. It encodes CASSGGTAYEQYF.

CDR3 bases: TGTGCCAGCAGTCACTTTAGCGGGAGTTCCCCCTACGAGCAGTACTTC. As protein: CASSHFSGSSPYEQYF. The chain has TRBV28 and TRBJ2-7, with 9 bases identical to TRBD2. The CDR3 covers 16 residues. V lost 5 bases to trimming and J lost 2 bases; unmatched junction nucleotides: 10. Germline CDR1 and CDR2: MDHEN and SYDVKM.

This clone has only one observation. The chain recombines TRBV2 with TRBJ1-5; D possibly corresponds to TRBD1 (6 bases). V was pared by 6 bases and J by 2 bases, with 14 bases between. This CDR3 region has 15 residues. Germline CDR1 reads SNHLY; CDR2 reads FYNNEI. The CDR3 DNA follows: TGTGCCAGCAGGGATCGATCAGGGGGCAATCAGCCCCAGCATTTT. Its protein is CASRDRSGGNQPQHF.

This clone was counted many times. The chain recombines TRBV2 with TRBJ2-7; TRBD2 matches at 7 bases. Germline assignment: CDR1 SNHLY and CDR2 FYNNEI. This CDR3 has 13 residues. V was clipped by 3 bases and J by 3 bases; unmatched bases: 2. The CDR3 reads CASSETSSYEQYF. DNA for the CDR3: TGTGCCAGCAGTGAGACTAGCAGCTACGAGCAGTACTTC.

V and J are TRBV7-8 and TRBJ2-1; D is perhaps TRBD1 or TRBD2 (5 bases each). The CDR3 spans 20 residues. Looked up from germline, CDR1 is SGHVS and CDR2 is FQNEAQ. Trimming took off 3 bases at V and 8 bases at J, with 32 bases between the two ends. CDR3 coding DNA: TGTGCCAGCAGCTTCCCGTTGTTTTGGTGGGGGAAGCCTACAACGTATGAGCAGTTCTTC. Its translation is CASSFPLFWWGKPTTYEQFF.

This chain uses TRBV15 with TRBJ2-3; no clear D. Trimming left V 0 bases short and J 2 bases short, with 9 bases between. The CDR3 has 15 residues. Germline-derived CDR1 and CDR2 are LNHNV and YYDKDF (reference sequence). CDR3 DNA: TGTGCCACCAGCAGAGACGGCGCCAACACAGATACGCAGTATTTT. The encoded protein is CATSRDGANTDTQYF.